A single sample gave rise to the 16 T cell receptor beta chains below, sequenced in a study of blood T cells in healthy people across ages. Next came a second PCR, run for about 7 to 12 cycles, which used a sample-barcoded 5' primer along with a J-beta primer mix. TCRdb itself ran the 5' RACE reads through MiXCR, one entry per CDR3 protein. The sample shows 1.2 million to 1.5 million distinct CDR3 sequences, approximately 60% of them seen only once. Sequenced: blood. The receptors come from a man in his late teens or twenties in good health.

This chain uses TRBV2 with TRBJ2-1; TRBD2 matches 14 bases. This CDR3 contains 15 residues. Germline V gene sequence: CDR1 SNHLY, CDR2 FYNNEI. The J segment lost 10 bases and the V segment lost 6 bases, leaving 8 bases of the junction unmatched. CDR3 DNA sequence: TGTGCCAGCAGGACCGGGACTAGCGGGAGAGGGGAGCAGTTCTTC. Translating it yields CASRTGTSGRGEQFF.

The genes are TRBV28 and TRBJ1-4, with D unclear. Germline V gene lookup returns CDR1 MDHEN and CDR2 SYDVKM. V lost 2 bases to trimming and J lost 1 base, with 5 bases between them. The CDR3 is made up of 14 amino acids. The CDR3 nucleotides read TGTGCCAGCAGTTTAAAGGGAACTAATGAAAAACTGTTTTTT. Translated, it gives CASSLKGTNEKLFF.

Ten or more counts support this clonotype. This rearrangement joins TRBV4-3 to TRBJ2-7, with D perhaps TRBD1 (6 bases). V was cut by 4 bases and J by 0 bases, with 16 bases left in between. This CDR3 has 16 amino acids. The germline CDR1 and CDR2 sequences are LGHNA and YSLEER. The chain's CDR3 is CASSRSEGDNSYEQYF. The CDR3 DNA reads TGCGCCAGCAGCCGCAGTGAGGGGGACAACTCCTACGAGCAGTACTTC.

This clonotype occurred a few times. The CDR3 is CASSVVTRGLVQFF. The CDR3, as DNA: TGTGCCAGCAGTGTTGTGACCCGCGGTTTGGTGCAGTTCTTC. This sequence joins TRBV25-1 and TRBJ2-1; D is unclear. Trimming took off 4 bases at V and 12 bases at J, with 19 bases between the two ends. This CDR3 has 14 residues. From germline, CDR1 is MGHDK and CDR2 SYGVNS.

J is TRBJ2-7 and V is TRBV5-1; no definite D call. Germline V gene data show CDR1 as SGHRS and CDR2 as YFSETQ. Trimming removed 2 bases at V and 3 bases at J, with 15 bases between. The CDR3 is 15 residues long. This CDR3 reads CASSLPPGGNYEQYF. The CDR3, as DNA: TGCGCCAGCAGCTTACCCCCGGGCGGAAACTACGAGCAGTACTTC.

This clonotype was observed a few times. A much larger clone lies one base from this, so it may be a read error. V usage is TRBV5-8 and J usage is TRBJ1-6, with TRBD1 matching over 11 bases. CDR1 SGHTS and CDR2 YDEGEE come from the germline V gene. The CDR3 is 15 amino acids. Losses at the gene ends were 0 bases for V and 9 bases for J; bases not matched to a gene: 2. Here the CDR3 reads CASSLAGTGGSPLHF. The DNA for the CDR3 is TGTGCCAGCAGCTTGGCTGGGACAGGGGGTTCACCCCTCCACTTT.

This clonotype was counted between two and nine times. The rearrangement joins TRBV11-3 to TRBJ2-1; D might be TRBD2 (5 bases). Germline loops: CDR1 SGHNT, CDR2 YENEEA. This CDR3 has 14 residues. V was clipped by 0 bases and J by 4 bases, with 7 bases between them. The CDR3 DNA is TGTGCCAGCAGCTTAGAGAGCGGATACAATGAGCAGTTCTTC. This encodes CASSLESGYNEQFF.

The CDR3 reads CASSPSDRDQYNEQFF. CDR3 nucleotides: TGTGCCAGCAGCCCATCGGACAGGGACCAATACAATGAGCAGTTCTTC. The chain joins TRBV7-2 to TRBJ2-1; 8 bases line up with TRBD1. This CDR3 spans 16 amino acids. Germline loops: CDR1 SGHTA, CDR2 FQGNSA. Germline trimming cut 5 bases from V and 4 bases from J; bases unmatched to any gene: 10.

This clonotype has only a few counts. This chain links TRBV20-1 with TRBJ2-7; the D gene is possibly TRBD1 (5 bases). V gave up 1 base and J gave up 5 bases, with 12 bases separating them. The CDR3 extends over 13 amino acids. Germline CDR1 reads DFQATT; CDR2 reads SNEGSKA (reference sequence). The CDR3 DNA reads TGCAGTGCTAGAGGGACAAATACGAACGAGCAGTACTTC. Protein product: CSARGTNTNEQYF.

This chain joins TRBV29-1 and TRBJ2-3; D may be TRBD1 (6 bases). Germline CDR1 reads SQVTM; CDR2 reads ANQGSEA. This CDR3 spans 12 amino acids. V was shortened by 4 bases and J by 3 bases, with 8 bases between the two germline ends. CDR3 region: CSVARGTDTQYF. The CDR3 coding sequence is TGCAGCGTTGCTAGGGGGACAGATACGCAGTATTTT.

The table lists this clonotype with a few counts. The J gene is TRBJ2-1, the V gene TRBV4-1; D gene uncertain. V gave up 0 bases and J gave up 11 bases, with 8 bases separating them. This CDR3 is 12 amino acids long. Looked up from germline, CDR1 is MGHRA and CDR2 is YSYEKL. CDR3 sequence: CASSQDLAKQFF. Written as DNA, the CDR3 is TGCGCCAGCAGCCAAGATCTGGCGAAGCAGTTCTTC.

This sequence joins TRBV7-2 and TRBJ2-1; D is unclear. The CDR3 has 14 amino acids. Germline CDR1 is SGHTA and CDR2 is FQGNSA. V dropped 5 bases and J dropped 5 bases, with 13 bases sitting between them. The DNA of the CDR3 is TGTGCCAGCAGCCCAAGCGTCCCCGACAATGAGCAGTTCTTC. This sequence encodes CASSPSVPDNEQFF.

This clonotype was observed a few times. The rearrangement links TRBV7-8 to TRBJ2-7, with D tentatively TRBD1 (6 bases). From germline, CDR1 is SGHVS and CDR2 FQNEAQ. The V gene lost 5 bases and the J gene lost 5 bases, with 16 bases spanning the gap. The CDR3 runs 14 residues. The CDR3 loop reads CASSPDRRSHEQYF. The CDR3 DNA sequence: TGTGCCAGCAGCCCGGACAGAAGATCTCACGAGCAGTACTTC.

This chain links TRBV10-3 with TRBJ2-1; 9 bases are shared with TRBD2. J was trimmed by 5 bases and V by 7 bases; bases with no gene match: 12. Germline loops: CDR1 ENHRY, CDR2 SYGVKD. CDR3 length: 16 amino acids. The CDR3 loop is CAITRDVGGRDNEQFF. CDR3 sequence (DNA): TGTGCCATCACTAGGGACGTCGGCGGGAGGGACAATGAGCAGTTCTTC.

Regarding this clonotype: At one boundary the junction diverges from the germline segment, which might be a read error. The chain links TRBV18 to TRBJ1-2; no reliable D call. CDR3 size: 12 residues. Germline-derived CDR1 and CDR2 are KGHSH and LQKENI. CDR3 amino acids: CASSTSYYGYTF. CDR3 DNA: TGCGCCAGCTCAACAAGCTACTATGGCTACACCTTC. The full variable domain, in which reference TRBV18 and TRBJ1-2 provide the parts outside the CDR3, is NAGVMQNPRHLVRRRGQEARLRCSPMKGHSHVYWYRQLPEEGLKFMVYLQKENIIDESGMPKERFSAEFPKEGPSILRIQQVVRGDSAAYFCASSTSYYGYTFGSGTRLTVV.

This clonotype occurred a few times. The gene calls are TRBV29-1 and TRBJ2-7; 8 bases match TRBD1. In germline, CDR1 is SQVTM, CDR2 ANQGSEA. V lost 4 bases to trimming and J lost 1 base; unmatched junction nucleotides: 3. The CDR3 length is 13 residues. CDR3 sequence (DNA): TGCAGCGTTGTCAGGGGGCAATCCTACGAGCAGTACTTC. It encodes CSVVRGQSYEQYF.